This T cell receptor beta chain was found in a study of persistence of HIV-infected CD4 T cells. A word on this clone: Its antigen is unknown.

Cells were stimulated with CMV-infected fibroblast lysates at roughly 10 ug/mL. Sorted nonresponding memory CD4+ T cells were CD40L-negative, CD69-negative, CD45RO-high. Adults with HIV-1 started suppressive ART while chronically infected. Sequencing used immunoSEQ version 4 in survey mode. Each sample used up to 1 ug genomic DNA diluted to approximately 9 ng/uL. Clones were sequenced by immunoSEQ multiplex PCR, and TCRdb holds only the in-frame ones, with some missing. The sample comprises roughly 41,000 clones, around 80% of which are singletons, and approximately 1.6% rests with the top ten. Trimming cost V 6 bases and J 0 bases; bases outside gene matches: 13. The CDR3 totals 17 residues. Germline values: CDR1 SGHRS, CDR2 YFSETQ.

This sample comprised CD4+ T cells sorted from PBMCs after approximately 20-hour stimulation, obtained from a patient who received antiretroviral therapy. This receptor was taken from an adult man with HIV who was CMV-seropositive. The chain links TRBV5-1 to TRBJ1-1; 8 nucleotides agree with TRBD1. The CDR3 region is CASKGAGGMSMNTEAFF. In DNA form, the CDR3 reads TGCGCCAGCAAGGGAGCAGGGGGCATGAGTATGAACACTGAAGCTTTCTTT.